What follows is one T cell receptor beta chain and its context. Its antigen remains undetermined. No quality values exist for individual bases; no much larger clone is one base distant. Genomic DNA was extracted with the Qiagen DNeasy kit from unsorted PBMCs and from negatively selected CD4+ and CD8+ fractions. Using primers that anneal to V and J segments, immunoSEQ multiplex PCR amplified the TCR beta CDR3 regions. A synthetic immune receptor repertoire was used to minimize amplification bias, and any residual bias was removed computationally once sequencing was done. The authors' pipeline ran thus. Repertoire diversity was quantified as the Shannon entropy index using custom Python scripts. Unsorted, CD4+ and CD8+ repertoires were analyzed separately, except for combined analyses in which CD4+ and CD8+ sequences were merged in silico. Clonal expansion was defined as at least a 2-fold frequency increase after treatment relative to C1D1, with a pseudocount of 0.5 for undetected baseline clones. Singleton clones were defined as clones with 0 or 1 copy at C1D1, and non-singleton clones were defined as clones with 2 or more copies. Clones expanded in unsorted samples were labelled as CD4+, CD8+ or unknown by matching protein sequences in sorted samples from the same patient. Diversity changes from C1D1 to C4D1 were tested in paired samples using Wilcoxon tests. Drawn from immuneACCESS, this table holds only the in-frame rearrangements with V and J called that TCRdb kept. Clones are partly lost; checked studies trace under half to an unresolved V gene and leave the rest unexplained. D and trimming were read from the DNA, whereas the V and J calls and clone size are those reported in that table. The sample records about 40,000 clones, less than 80% of which are singletons. Of the sample, approximately 10% falls within the top ten clones.

This specimen comes from a study of PD-1 blockade in classical Hodgkin lymphoma (dated by TCRdb to the early 2020s). Notes on the research overall: Nivolumab dosing was 3 mg/kg intravenously every 2 weeks, continuing until either disease progression or unacceptable toxicity. The study used TCR beta sequencing and CyTOF to define a peripheral blood immune signature of response to PD-1 blockade in classical Hodgkin lymphoma. Broad study findings and their caveats: Diversity was lower in patients who began nivolumab less than 1 year after ASCT, so these patients were left out of later analyses to avoid confounding by immune reconstitution. The study was limited to a single clinical trial cohort, and causes of repertoire differences, possibly disease activity or prior therapy, remained undefined. Trial patients with a complete response had baseline diversity similar to that of newly diagnosed patients, while partial responders and progressors had significantly lower diversity. A significant rise by C4D1 was seen in CD4+ but not CD8+ TCR diversity (p=0.0027 vs p=0.16), with the rise being most apparent in complete responders (p=0.02). Newly diagnosed patients were reported to have lower baseline TCR diversity than healthy donors, and relapsed/refractory patients were reported to have lower baseline TCR diversity still.

In the paper's terms, the time point label means: cycle 1 day 1 (C1D1), immediately before nivolumab initiation. Every trial patient had relapsed following autologous stem cell transplantation, and prior brentuximab vedotin exposure was what differed among cohorts A, B and C. The trial cohort included 55 to 65 patients with relapsed/refractory classical Hodgkin lymphoma, and each patient had a best overall response of complete response, partial response or progressive disease. In the multi-cohort phase II CheckMate 205 trial, trial patients received single-agent nivolumab. An independent review committee assessed best overall response by applying the 2007 International Working Group response criteria. Trial PBMCs were collected immediately before nivolumab initiation (C1D1) and during therapy at cycle 2 day 1 and cycle 4 day 1. After peripheral blood was drawn into 8 mL Vacutainer Cell Preparation Tubes, PBMCs were isolated by centrifugation and then cryopreserved.

The CDR3 sequence holds 14 residues, the cysteine and phenylalanine included. Just the 42-base CDR3 DNA is kept, in frame starting at base 1. The germline V gene (reference sequence) sets CDR1 to MNHNY and CDR2 to SVGAGI. Trimming removed 0 bases from V and 4 bases from J, leaving 9 bases between the germline ends. Rearrangement joined TRBV6-6 to TRBJ1-2; the D gene assignment is ambiguous. This receptor was taken from a human donor with classical Hodgkin lymphoma. The sample consisted of peripheral blood mononuclear cells (PBMCs), taken at baseline. The encoded CDR3 is CASSYSREIYGYTF. The DNA sequence is TGTGCCAGCAGTTACTCGAGGGAAATCTATGGCTACACCTTC.